The 22 T cell receptor beta chains below all came from one sample that was sequenced in a study of human T cells and chemical hapten exposure (dated by TCRdb to the early 2020s). The library was prepared using RACE. The run used a NextSeq 500. Starting from the raw public reads, TCRdb applied fastp trimming at Q25, assembled clones with MiXCR and retained in-frame beta chains. Merged by CDR3 protein, the rows form single entries marked with the most common genes and DNA. The sample yields some 87,000 distinct CDR3 sequences; 10% were counted once. Jointly, the top ten make up around 1.3% of the sample. In light of the paper, this sample's time point label describes: patch test 1, 2 weeks after DPC sensitization. The sample's treatment or condition label, decoded: therapeutic diphenylcyclopropenone sensitization with weekly scalp DPC. The sample was whole blood, taken in connection with sensitization to the hapten diphenylcyclopropenone (DPC). Every receptor here comes from a woman aged 45-60 years with alopecia areata. Some clones in this sample may be carry-over from other donors' samples.

V usage is TRBV7-6 and J usage is TRBJ2-7, with TRBD2 identical over 11 bases. The V segment lost 3 bases and the J segment 4 bases; nucleotides outside the gene matches: 2. The CDR3 has 14 residues. Germline-derived CDR1 and CDR2 are SGHVS and FNYEAQ. The CDR3 sequence is CASSFGTSGYEQYF. The CDR3 nucleotides read TGTGCCAGCAGCTTCGGGACTAGCGGTTACGAGCAGTACTTC.

The genes are TRBV7-6 and TRBJ2-7, with 13 bases fitting TRBD2. The CDR3 runs 16 residues. The J segment lost 12 bases and the V segment lost 4 bases, leaving 15 bases of the junction unmatched. Germline CDR1 reads SGHVS; CDR2 reads FNYEAQ. Here the CDR3 reads CASSSGLAGSFKVLYF. CDR3 DNA sequence: TGTGCCAGCAGCTCGGGACTAGCGGGATCATTTAAAGTGCTGTACTTC.

The chain employs TRBV6-5 and TRBJ2-3; no definite D call. Germline V gene lookup returns CDR1 MNHEY and CDR2 SVGAGI. V was trimmed by 4 bases and J by 2 bases, leaving 4 bases between them. This CDR3 has 12 amino acids. CDR3 bases: TGTGCCAGCAGTTCTACCACAGATACGCAGTATTTT. Translating it yields CASSSTTDTQYF.

This clonotype was seen more than once but under ten times. This chain uses TRBV29-1 with TRBJ1-5; no clear D. The CDR3 covers 13 residues. Germline CDR1 SQVTM, CDR2 ANQGSEA. Trimming took 0 bases from V and 4 from J, leaving 7 bases between them. This chain's CDR3 is CSVEDAVNQPQHF. DNA for the CDR3: TGCAGCGTTGAAGATGCCGTGAATCAGCCCCAGCATTTT.

This clonotype was counted a few times. The rearrangement uses TRBV6-5 and TRBJ2-3; D remains unclear. The CDR3 is made up of 15 amino acids. V was shortened by 6 bases and J by 0 bases, with 13 bases between the two germline ends. Germline lookup yields CDR1 MNHEY and CDR2 SVGAGI. CDR3 bases: TGTGCCAGCAGCCGTGCGGCGGCTAGCACAGATACGCAGTATTTT. It translates to CASSRAAASTDTQYF.

The chain couples TRBV9 to TRBJ2-3; D not certain. The germline V gene has CDR1 SGDLS and CDR2 YYNGEE. The CDR3 is 13 amino acids. V lost 0 bases and J lost 4, with 6 bases in between. The CDR3 protein is CASSVALADTQYF. The CDR3 DNA reads TGTGCCAGCAGCGTAGCGTTAGCAGATACGCAGTATTTT.

The chain couples TRBV12-3 or TRBV12-4 to TRBJ1-1; 7 bases map to TRBD1. This CDR3 has 14 amino acids. Trimming removed 7 bases from V and 1 base from J; junction bases left unmatched: 6. The CDR3 nucleotides read TGTGCCAGCAACCCAGGACAGGCGAACACTGAAGCTTTCTTT. Protein sequence: CASNPGQANTEAFF.

In this sample, this clonotype turned up many times. The chain uses TRBV12-3 or TRBV12-4 and TRBJ2-7; 7 nucleotides agree with TRBD2. J was trimmed by 6 bases and V by 5 bases; bases with no gene match: 7. This CDR3 region has 13 residues. The CDR3 DNA follows: TGTGCCAGCAGTCCCCTGGGCGGGGGCGAGCAGTACTTC. This encodes CASSPLGGGEQYF.

This clonotype has just a few counts. The chain employs TRBV20-1 and TRBJ1-5, with D perhaps TRBD1 (6 bases). V was cut by 2 bases and J by 1 base, with 6 bases left in between. The CDR3 is 13 amino acids. In germline, CDR1 is DFQATT, CDR2 SNEGSKA (reference sequence). As DNA, the CDR3 is TGCAGTGCTAGAACAGGGAGCAATCAGCCCCAGCATTTT. It specifies CSARTGSNQPQHF.

This clonotype was detected many times. The chain is built from TRBV18 and TRBJ2-1; TRBD2 is a possible D gene (6 bases). This CDR3 has 14 amino acids. V dropped 5 bases and J dropped 0 bases, with 8 bases sitting between them. Germline V lookup: CDR1 KGHSH, CDR2 LQKENI. The CDR3 loop reads CASSDGSSYNEQFF. The CDR3 DNA follows: TGTGCCAGCTCAGACGGGAGCTCCTACAATGAGCAGTTCTTC.

The rearrangement uses TRBV5-1 and TRBJ1-1; D remains unclear. CDR1 and CDR2 (germline): SGHRS, YFSETQ. The CDR3 covers 14 residues. The V gene lost 1 base and the J gene lost 2 bases, with 9 bases spanning the gap. The CDR3 reads CASSLSPANTEAFF. For the CDR3, the DNA is TGCGCCAGCAGCTTGAGCCCGGCCAACACTGAAGCTTTCTTT.

As regards this clonotype: Here the CDR3 omits its conserved ending phenylalanine or tryptophan, so a read error is the likely source. The genes are TRBV7-9 and TRBJ2-1; the D gene could be TRBD1 or TRBD2 (6 bases each). The CDR3 covers 19 residues. The V end was cut by 5 bases, the J end by 7 bases, with 30 bases between. The germline V gene encodes CDR1 SEHNR and CDR2 FQNEAQ (reference sequence). The chain's CDR3 is CASSPPPGSTGGVMNEQFL. The CDR3 DNA reads as TGTGCCAGCAGCCCCCCACCGGGGTCGACAGGAGGGGTGATGAATGAGCAGTTCCTC.

This clonotype has a handful of counts. This sequence joins TRBV6-1 and TRBJ2-2; D tentatively reads TRBD1 or TRBD2 (5 bases each). Between the trimmed V and J ends, which lost 5 bases and 5 bases, there was a span of 15 bases. Germline V CDR1 and CDR2: MNHNS, SASEGT. The CDR3 covers 15 residues. The CDR3 reads CASSRDVESTGELFF. For the CDR3, the DNA is TGTGCCAGCAGTAGGGACGTGGAGAGTACCGGGGAGCTGTTTTTT.

This clonotype occurred many times. The chain combines TRBV29-1 with TRBJ2-1; D ambiguous. Trimming shortened V by 7 bases and J by 7 bases, and 23 bases separated the two germline ends. The length of the CDR3 is 15 residues. Germline values: CDR1 SQVTM, CDR2 ANQGSEA. The CDR3 DNA reads as TGCAGCGCCCGCCCACAGCGATCTCCCGATAATGAGCAGTTCTTC. It specifies CSARPQRSPDNEQFF.

This chain connects TRBV18 to TRBJ2-6; D gene uncertain. The V gene lost 3 bases and the J gene lost 2 bases, with 11 bases spanning the gap. The CDR3 is made up of 16 amino acids. The germline CDR1 and CDR2 sequences are KGHSH and LQKENI. The CDR3 DNA follows: TGTGCCAGCTCACCCCTGCCGACGCCTGGGGCCAACGTCCTGACTTTC. Its protein is CASSPLPTPGANVLTF.

This clonotype was seen a few times. The chain joins TRBV25-1 to TRBJ2-7; tentatively, D is TRBD1 (6 bases). The germline V gene has CDR1 MGHDK and CDR2 SYGVNS. This CDR3 spans 14 amino acids. V gave up 8 bases and J gave up 0 bases, with 14 bases separating them. The CDR3 here is CASSRRDNSYEQYF. The DNA of the CDR3 is TGTGCCAGCTCTCGCCGGGACAACTCCTACGAGCAGTACTTC.

The rearrangement joins TRBV6-1 to TRBJ2-7, with D maybe TRBD2 (6 bases). Germline V gene data show CDR1 as MNHNS and CDR2 as SASEGT. The V end lost 7 bases, the J end lost 0 bases, and 10 bases lay between the germline ends. The CDR3 loop spans 13 amino acids. The CDR3 DNA is TGTGCCAGCACGGGGGAGAACTCCTACGAGCAGTACTTC. Translating gives CASTGENSYEQYF.

The chain carries TRBV12-3 or TRBV12-4 and TRBJ2-3, with TRBD2 matching 7 bases. This CDR3 has 15 amino acids. V dropped 2 bases and J dropped 5; count of bases not matched to a gene: 7. The CDR3 protein is CASSLPAGYVDTQYF. The CDR3 DNA reads as TGTGCCAGCAGTTTACCAGCGGGATACGTAGATACGCAGTATTTT.

This clonotype was counted between two and nine times. The chain uses TRBV18 and TRBJ1-1; TRBD1 might be the D (6 bases). Between the trimmed V and J ends, which lost 6 bases and 3 bases, there was a span of 11 bases. This CDR3 contains 13 residues. Germline CDR1 reads KGHSH; CDR2 reads LQKENI. CDR3 sequence reads: CASSPNRDTEAFF. The CDR3 bases are TGTGCCAGCTCCCCCAACAGGGACACTGAAGCTTTCTTT.

This clonotype was seen only a few times. This rearrangement joins TRBV20-1 to TRBJ2-1; TRBD2 agrees at 9 bases. Germline lookup yields CDR1 DFQATT and CDR2 SNEGSKA (reference sequence). The CDR3 extends over 19 amino acids. J gave up 0 bases and V 1 base, and 13 bases lay outside the gene matches. CDR3 sequence: CSARGAQGREGSSYNEQFF. CDR3 sequence (DNA): TGCAGTGCTAGAGGGGCCCAGGGGCGGGAGGGAAGCTCCTACAATGAGCAGTTCTTC.

The chain recombines TRBV3-1 with TRBJ1-1; D remains unclear. The germline V gene has CDR1 LGHDT and CDR2 YNNKEL (reference sequence). CDR3 length equals 12 residues. The ends were cut back, 4 bases at V and 2 bases at J, with 5 bases in the middle. The CDR3 region has the DNA TGTGCCAGCAGCCGTCTAAACACTGAAGCTTTCTTT. It encodes CASSRLNTEAFF.

J is TRBJ2-7 and V is TRBV14; D gene uncertain. CDR3 length equals 14 residues. The germline gives CDR1 SGHDN, CDR2 FVKESK. Trimming cost V 0 bases and J 7 bases, with 13 bases left between them. CDR3 nucleotides: TGTGCCAGCAGCCAAGAGTACAGCTTTGAAGAGCAGTACTTC. Translating it yields CASSQEYSFEEQYF.